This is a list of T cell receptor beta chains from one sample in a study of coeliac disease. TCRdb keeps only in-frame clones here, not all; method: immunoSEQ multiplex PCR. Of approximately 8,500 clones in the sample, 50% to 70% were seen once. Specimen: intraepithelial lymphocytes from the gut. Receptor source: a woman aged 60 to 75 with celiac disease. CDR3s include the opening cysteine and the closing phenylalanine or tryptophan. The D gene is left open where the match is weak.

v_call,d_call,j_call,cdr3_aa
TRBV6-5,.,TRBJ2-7,CASGWREWSEQYF
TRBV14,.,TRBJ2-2,CASSHPTGEGNTGELFF
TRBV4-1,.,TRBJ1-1,CASSQLSTEAFF
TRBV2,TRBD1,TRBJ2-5,CASSRFAGTEETQYF
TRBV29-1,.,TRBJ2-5,CSVEGEEGGYQETQYF
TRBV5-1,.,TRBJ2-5,CASSSVSGWGETQYF
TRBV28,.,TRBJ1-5,CASSFVLQSQPQHF
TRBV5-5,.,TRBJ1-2,CASSSGAGRLANYGYTF
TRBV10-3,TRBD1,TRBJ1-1,CAISEPDRGLVNTEAFF
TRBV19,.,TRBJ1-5,CASSIWTARRNQPQHF
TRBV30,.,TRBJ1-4,CAWSVRPGQGSTVGEKLFF
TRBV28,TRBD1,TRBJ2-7,CASSPEGQGVSEQYF